The 3 T cell receptor beta chains below were found in one sample sequenced in a study of radiation and T cells in renal cell carcinoma. Time point indicated: blood 2 weeks post-SBRT. As for treatment: 15 Gy SBRT to primary tumor, nephrectomy 4 weeks later. Sequenced by immunoSEQ multiplex PCR; TCRdb stores in-frame clones only, minus some. The repertoire holds about 130,000 clones, with around 81% as singletons. Source: blood, taken from a patient whose treatment included radiotherapy and nephrectomy. The receptors stem from a man aged 45-65 years with renal cell carcinoma.

V usage is TRBV6-5 and J usage is TRBJ2-7; D unresolved. Trimming cost V 3 bases and J 7 bases, with 13 bases left between them. The CDR3 consists of 13 residues. CDR1 and CDR2 (germline): MNHEY, SVGAGI. This CDR3 is CASSYDPTGEQYF. The DNA of the CDR3 is TGTGCCAGCAGTTATGATCCGACGGGTGAGCAGTACTTC.

The genes are TRBV10-3 and TRBJ2-5, with 8 bases lining up with TRBD1. This CDR3 comprises 15 residues. Germline V CDR1 and CDR2: ENHRY, SYGVKD. The ends lost 8 bases at V and 3 bases at J; junction bases unmatched: 11. This CDR3 is CAIGALLTGEETQYF. CDR3 bases: TGTGCCATCGGGGCCCTACTGACAGGGGAAGAGACCCAGTACTTC.

This chain links TRBV11-1 with TRBJ2-2; D is perhaps TRBD1 (6 bases). CDR1 and CDR2 from the germline V gene are SGHAT and FQDESV (reference sequence). The CDR3 consists of 15 residues. The V and J ends lost 5 bases and 4 bases respectively, with 14 bases between them. CDR3 region: CASSLVQGSTGELFF. CDR3 nucleotide sequence: TGTGCCAGCAGCCTAGTCCAGGGGAGCACCGGGGAGCTGTTTTTT.